A selection of T cell receptor beta chains follows, all from one sample in a study of CD8+CD57+ T cells in acquired aplastic anemia. Via MiXCR, TCRdb re-called the reads, giving one row per CDR3 protein. The sample has 100,000 to 120,000 distinct CDR3 sequences; around 50% are singletons. Sequenced input: sorted CD4+, CD8+, or CD8+CD57+ T cells (not recorded which) from PBMCs. The receptor set was obtained from a human donor in good health, serving as a control. The CDR3 runs from the conserved cysteine through the conserved F or W. Fields, in order: D gene, J gene, V gene, clone size, CDR3 DNA, CDR3 protein. The D gene is left open where the match is weak. Clone size is shown for a subset of rows, as once, few, many or a class of expanded clone.

TRBD2	TRBJ2-3	TRBV15	.	TGTGCCACCAGCAACCGGGGGGGAACAGATACGCAGTATTTT	CATSNRGGTDTQYF
.	TRBJ1-1	TRBV6-5	.	TGTGCCAGCAGTTACTCCCGGAGCACTGAAGCTTTCTTT	CASSYSRSTEAFF
TRBD1	TRBJ1-2	TRBV20-1	.	TGCAGTGCTAGGCCCGAGACAGGGCGCGGCTACACCTTC	CSARPETGRGYTF
.	TRBJ2-1	TRBV30	.	TGTGCCTCCCAGGGCGAGGGGAAGTTCTTC	CASQGEGKFF
TRBD1	TRBJ1-5	TRBV29-1	.	TGCAGCGTTGCCTACGACAGGGATTTTCAGCCCCAGCATTTT	CSVAYDRDFQPQHF
.	TRBJ1-2	TRBV29-1	few	TGCAGCGTTGTGATAGCTAACTATGGCTACACCTTC	CSVVIANYGYTF
.	TRBJ1-5	TRBV12-3/TRBV12-4	few	TGTGCCAGCAGTTTGGGGGGCAGGGCGAGCAATCAGCCCCAGCATTTT	CASSLGGRASNQPQHF
TRBD1	TRBJ1-2	TRBV10-2	.	TGCGCCAGCAGCCAGACAGGGTCGAACTATGGCTACACCTTC	CASSQTGSNYGYTF
TRBD1	TRBJ2-7	TRBV5-4	once	TGTGCCAGCAGCCCGTCCCCAGGGACAGTCTACGAGCAGTACTTC	CASSPSPGTVYEQYF
TRBD1	TRBJ1-2	TRBV10-3	.	TGTGCCAGCAGTGCGGCCGGGACAGCTTATGGCTACACCTTC	CASSAAGTAYGYTF
TRBD1	TRBJ2-7	TRBV9	.	TGTGCCAGCAGCCAGACAGGGGCCGACTACGAGCAGTACTTC	CASSQTGADYEQYF
.	TRBJ1-6	TRBV10-3	.	TGTGCCATCAGTGAGTCTGGGGGCGGATCACCCCTCCACTTT	CAISESGGGSPLHF
.	TRBJ2-5	TRBV24-1	.	TGTGCCACCAGTGACGTACCGGGGGCAGGACTTAAGACCCAGTACTTC	CATSDVPGAGLKTQYF
TRBD1	TRBJ2-7	TRBV14	many	TGTGCCAGCAGCCACACCGGGACAGGGTCAACCCTGTTCTCCTACGAGCAGTACTTC	CASSHTGTGSTLFSYEQYF
TRBD2	TRBJ2-7	TRBV2	.	TGTGCCAGCAGTGAAAGTCTAGCGGGGGCCTACGAGCAGTACTTC	CASSESLAGAYEQYF
TRBD1	TRBJ1-6	TRBV2	.	TGTGCCAGCAGAGATACAGGGGGCGTAAGGTCACCCCTCCACTTT	CASRDTGGVRSPLHF
.	TRBJ1-2	TRBV15	.	TGTGCCACCAGCAGAGAGGGGGTGGGATATGGCTACACCTTC	CATSREGVGYGYTF
.	TRBJ1-1	TRBV4-3	many	TGCGCCAGCAGCCAAGCCGTGGCGAACACTGAAGCTTTCTTT	CASSQAVANTEAFF
TRBD1	TRBJ1-2	TRBV10-1	.	TGCGCCAGCATTTTAGGGGGCGAAGGACTCGATGGCTACACCTTC	CASILGGEGLDGYTF
TRBD1	TRBJ2-7	TRBV29-1	once	TGCAGCGTTGGACTCCGGGACAGGGGAAACGAGCAGTACTTC	CSVGLRDRGNEQYF
TRBD2	TRBJ2-2	TRBV24-1	.	TGTGCCACCAGGGCTAGCGGCACCGGGGAGCTGTTTTTT	CATRASGTGELFF
.	TRBJ1-1	TRBV2	.	TGTGCCAGCAGTTTTGCTAGGGGTGGAACTGAAGCTTTCTTT	CASSFARGGTEAFF
TRBD2	TRBJ2-1	TRBV7-3	many	TGTGCCAGCAGCTCCATATCGGGGGGCTACAATGAGCAGTTCTTC	CASSSISGGYNEQFF
.	TRBJ2-7	TRBV4-1	many	TGCGCCAGCAGCCAAGGCCCAGGGGCGGACGAGCAGTACTTC	CASSQGPGADEQYF
TRBD2	TRBJ2-3	TRBV7-6	few	TGTGCCAGCAGCTTGCTTGCGGGACTAGCGACAGATACGCAGTATTTT	CASSLLAGLATDTQYF
.	TRBJ1-2	TRBV2	.	TGCGCCAGCAGCCAAGCGGGGGATTATGGCTACACCTTC	CASSQAGDYGYTF
.	TRBJ1-5	TRBV7-9	.	TGTGCCAGCAGCCAAGCTCTCAATCAGCCCCAGCATTTT	CASSQALNQPQHF
TRBD2	TRBJ2-1	TRBV7-9	.	TGTGCCAGCAGCTTAGTACTAGCGTACAATGAGCAGTTCTTC	CASSLVLAYNEQFF
.	TRBJ1-1	TRBV15	.	TGTGCCACCAGCAGAGGGACACCGAACACTGAAGCTTTCTTT	CATSRGTPNTEAFF
.	TRBJ1-2	TRBV29-1	many	TGCAGCCTTGACAGGAACTATGGCTACACCTTC	CSLDRNYGYTF
.	TRBJ1-1	TRBV2	few	TGTGCCAGCAGCCCGGGACGGCAGAACACTGAAGCTTTCTTT	CASSPGRQNTEAFF
.	TRBJ1-5	TRBV10-1	.	TGCGCCAGCGAGCGTCAGGATCAGCCCCAGCATTTT	CASERQDQPQHF
.	TRBJ2-1	TRBV27	.	TGTGCCAGCAGTTTACACGGGAAGAATGAGCAGTTCTTC	CASSLHGKNEQFF
TRBD1	TRBJ1-1	TRBV6-1	once	TGTGCCAGCGAAACCGGGACAGGGGAACGGAACACTGAAGCTTTCTTT	CASETGTGERNTEAFF
.	TRBJ2-2	TRBV29-1	many	TGCAGCGTTGAACTCATGGCGCGCACCGGGGAGCTGTTTTTT	CSVELMARTGELFF
TRBD2	TRBJ2-3	TRBV6-1	few	TGTGCCAGCAGTGAAAACCCTAGCGGGACTACAGATACGCAGTATTTT	CASSENPSGTTDTQYF
.	TRBJ1-1	TRBV5-6	many	TGTGCCAGCAGCTCGTTGGGCAGGGTTGGCACTGAAGCTTTCTTT	CASSSLGRVGTEAFF
TRBD1	TRBJ1-2	TRBV29-1	once	TGCAGCGCCTGGGACAGAAGCGGCTACACCTTC	CSAWDRSGYTF
.	TRBJ2-7	TRBV15	few	TGTGCCACCAGCAGAGATCTGTACAGCTCCTACGAGCAGTACTTC	CATSRDLYSSYEQYF
.	TRBJ2-7	TRBV12-3/TRBV12-4	many	TGTGCCAGCAGTTCAGGACTTTCCTACGAGCAGTACTTC	CASSSGLSYEQYF
TRBD1	TRBJ1-2	TRBV2	few	TGTGCCAGCAGTCTACAGGGGGGCAACACCTTC	CASSLQGGNTF
.	TRBJ2-7	TRBV19	few	TGTGCCAGTAGTCCTGATGGATACGAGCAGTACTTC	CASSPDGYEQYF
.	TRBJ2-7	TRBV7-9	.	TGTGCCAGCGGCATATACGAGCAGTACTTC	CASGIYEQYF
.	TRBJ1-1	TRBV11-2	many	TGTGCCACCCAGGGCAGGGAAGCTTTCTTT	CATQGREAFF
.	TRBJ1-2	TRBV7-8	.	TGTGCCAGCAGCTTCCTCAGGGGACGGGGCGGCTACACCTTC	CASSFLRGRGGYTF
TRBD1	TRBJ1-1	TRBV20-1	many	TGCAGTTCGGACAGGCTTAATGAAGCTTTCTTT	CSSDRLNEAFF
.	TRBJ2-5	TRBV29-1	many	TGCAGCGTTGATTTATCGGCAGCCCAAGAGACCCAGTACTTC	CSVDLSAAQETQYF
TRBD1	TRBJ2-7	TRBV10-3	.	TGTGCCATCAGTGAGGGACAGGGGAGAGGCGAGCAGTACTTC	CAISEGQGRGEQYF
.	TRBJ1-2	TRBV5-5	many	TGTGCCAGCAGCCTCGGGCAGGGAGGCTATGGCTACACCTTC	CASSLGQGGYGYTF
.	TRBJ1-2	TRBV25-1	.	TGTGCCAGCGCCGATACAGATTTCTATGGCTACACCTTC	CASADTDFYGYTF
.	TRBJ1-2	TRBV9	many	TGTGCCAGCAGCGTAGTACCTGGGTTTAGAACTATAGAAGGAGGTGGCTACACCTTC	CASSVVPGFRTIEGGGYTF